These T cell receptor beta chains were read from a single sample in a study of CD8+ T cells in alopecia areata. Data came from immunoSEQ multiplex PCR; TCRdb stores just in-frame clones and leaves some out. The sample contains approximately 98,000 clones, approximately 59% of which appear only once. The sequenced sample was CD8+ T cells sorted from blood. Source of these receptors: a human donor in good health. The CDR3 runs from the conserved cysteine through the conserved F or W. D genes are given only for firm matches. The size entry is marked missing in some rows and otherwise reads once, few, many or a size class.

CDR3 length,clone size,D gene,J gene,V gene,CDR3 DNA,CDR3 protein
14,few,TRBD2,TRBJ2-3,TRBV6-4,TGTGCCAGCAGTGAGAGCGGGGCGACAGATACGCAGTATTTT,CASSESGATDTQYF
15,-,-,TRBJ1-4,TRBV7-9,TGTGCCAGCAGCTTAACCGGGACGGGGAATGAAAAACTGTTTTTT,CASSLTGTGNEKLFF
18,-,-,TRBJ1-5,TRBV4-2,TGTGCCAGCAGCCAGGAGTTGGACGGGGTATACGGCAATCAGCCCCAGCATTTT,CASSQELDGVYGNQPQHF
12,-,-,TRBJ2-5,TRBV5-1,TGCGCCAGCAGCCTCCCTCAGGAGACCCAGTACTTC,CASSLPQETQYF
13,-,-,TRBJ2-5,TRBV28,TGTGCCAGCACAGGGTTTGATCTGGAGACCCAGTACTTC,CASTGFDLETQYF
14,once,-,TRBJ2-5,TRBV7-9,TGTGCCAGCAGCGAACAGGGTATTGGGGAGACCCAGTACTTC,CASSEQGIGETQYF
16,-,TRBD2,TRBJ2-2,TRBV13,TGTGCCAGCAGCTTAGGACTAGCGGGGAACACCGGGGAGCTGTTTTTT,CASSLGLAGNTGELFF
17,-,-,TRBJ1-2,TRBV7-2,TGTGCCAGCAGCTCGTATCCCCCGGGTGGCCTTAACTATGGCTACACCTTC,CASSSYPPGGLNYGYTF
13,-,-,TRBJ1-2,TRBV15,TGTGCCACCAGCAGAGATCACGGCGCTGGCTACACCTTC,CATSRDHGAGYTF
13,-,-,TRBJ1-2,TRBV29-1,TGCAGCGTTGGACAGTGCTGTAACTATGGCTACACCTTC,CSVGQCCNYGYTF
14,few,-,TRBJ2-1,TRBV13,TGTGCCAGCAGCTTTCCGTCCCGTGGGAATGAGCAGTTCTTC,CASSFPSRGNEQFF
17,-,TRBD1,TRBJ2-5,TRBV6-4,TGTGCCAGCAGTGACTCCCTCCGGGACAGGGGTCGGGAGACCCAGTACTTC,CASSDSLRDRGRETQYF
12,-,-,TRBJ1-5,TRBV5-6,TGTGCCAGCAGCTTCTCCGGGGAGCCCCAGCATTTT,CASSFSGEPQHF
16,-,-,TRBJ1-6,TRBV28,TGTGCCAGCAGTTTATTGTTGGGGGTCGGGAATTCACCCCTCCACTTT,CASSLLLGVGNSPLHF
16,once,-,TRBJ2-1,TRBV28,TGTGCCAGCACCCCCGACCTTACAGGGACCTACAATGAGCAGTTCTTC,CASTPDLTGTYNEQFF
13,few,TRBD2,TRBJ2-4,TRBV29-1,TGCAGCGTCTGGGGACTAGCGAGCAACATTCAGTACTTC,CSVWGLASNIQYF
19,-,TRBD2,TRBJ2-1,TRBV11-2,TGTGCCAGCAGCTTAGTACTAGGTTACCGGGGGGGCCCCGGGTATGAGCAGTTCTTC,CASSLVLGYRGGPGYEQFF
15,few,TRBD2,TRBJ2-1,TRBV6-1,TGTGCCAGCACGGTCGCGGGGGGGTTCGGCAATGAGCAGTTCTTC,CASTVAGGFGNEQFF
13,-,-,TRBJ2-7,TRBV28,TGTGCCAGCAGTTTAGCGAACCCCTACGAGCAGTACTTC,CASSLANPYEQYF
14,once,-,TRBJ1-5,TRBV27,TGTGCCAGCAGCATACAGGAGGGAAGTCAGCCCCAGCATTTT,CASSIQEGSQPQHF
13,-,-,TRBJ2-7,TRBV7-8,TGTGCCAGCAGCTTAGAAGTAGCCTACGAGCAGTACTTC,CASSLEVAYEQYF
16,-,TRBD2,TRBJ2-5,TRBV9,TGTGCCAGCAGCGTAGCTAGCGGGGGATTACAAGAGACCCAGTACTTC,CASSVASGGLQETQYF
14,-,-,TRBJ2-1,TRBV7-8,TGTGCCAGCAGCTTCCCCTACACGGCCAATGAGCAGTTCTTC,CASSFPYTANEQFF